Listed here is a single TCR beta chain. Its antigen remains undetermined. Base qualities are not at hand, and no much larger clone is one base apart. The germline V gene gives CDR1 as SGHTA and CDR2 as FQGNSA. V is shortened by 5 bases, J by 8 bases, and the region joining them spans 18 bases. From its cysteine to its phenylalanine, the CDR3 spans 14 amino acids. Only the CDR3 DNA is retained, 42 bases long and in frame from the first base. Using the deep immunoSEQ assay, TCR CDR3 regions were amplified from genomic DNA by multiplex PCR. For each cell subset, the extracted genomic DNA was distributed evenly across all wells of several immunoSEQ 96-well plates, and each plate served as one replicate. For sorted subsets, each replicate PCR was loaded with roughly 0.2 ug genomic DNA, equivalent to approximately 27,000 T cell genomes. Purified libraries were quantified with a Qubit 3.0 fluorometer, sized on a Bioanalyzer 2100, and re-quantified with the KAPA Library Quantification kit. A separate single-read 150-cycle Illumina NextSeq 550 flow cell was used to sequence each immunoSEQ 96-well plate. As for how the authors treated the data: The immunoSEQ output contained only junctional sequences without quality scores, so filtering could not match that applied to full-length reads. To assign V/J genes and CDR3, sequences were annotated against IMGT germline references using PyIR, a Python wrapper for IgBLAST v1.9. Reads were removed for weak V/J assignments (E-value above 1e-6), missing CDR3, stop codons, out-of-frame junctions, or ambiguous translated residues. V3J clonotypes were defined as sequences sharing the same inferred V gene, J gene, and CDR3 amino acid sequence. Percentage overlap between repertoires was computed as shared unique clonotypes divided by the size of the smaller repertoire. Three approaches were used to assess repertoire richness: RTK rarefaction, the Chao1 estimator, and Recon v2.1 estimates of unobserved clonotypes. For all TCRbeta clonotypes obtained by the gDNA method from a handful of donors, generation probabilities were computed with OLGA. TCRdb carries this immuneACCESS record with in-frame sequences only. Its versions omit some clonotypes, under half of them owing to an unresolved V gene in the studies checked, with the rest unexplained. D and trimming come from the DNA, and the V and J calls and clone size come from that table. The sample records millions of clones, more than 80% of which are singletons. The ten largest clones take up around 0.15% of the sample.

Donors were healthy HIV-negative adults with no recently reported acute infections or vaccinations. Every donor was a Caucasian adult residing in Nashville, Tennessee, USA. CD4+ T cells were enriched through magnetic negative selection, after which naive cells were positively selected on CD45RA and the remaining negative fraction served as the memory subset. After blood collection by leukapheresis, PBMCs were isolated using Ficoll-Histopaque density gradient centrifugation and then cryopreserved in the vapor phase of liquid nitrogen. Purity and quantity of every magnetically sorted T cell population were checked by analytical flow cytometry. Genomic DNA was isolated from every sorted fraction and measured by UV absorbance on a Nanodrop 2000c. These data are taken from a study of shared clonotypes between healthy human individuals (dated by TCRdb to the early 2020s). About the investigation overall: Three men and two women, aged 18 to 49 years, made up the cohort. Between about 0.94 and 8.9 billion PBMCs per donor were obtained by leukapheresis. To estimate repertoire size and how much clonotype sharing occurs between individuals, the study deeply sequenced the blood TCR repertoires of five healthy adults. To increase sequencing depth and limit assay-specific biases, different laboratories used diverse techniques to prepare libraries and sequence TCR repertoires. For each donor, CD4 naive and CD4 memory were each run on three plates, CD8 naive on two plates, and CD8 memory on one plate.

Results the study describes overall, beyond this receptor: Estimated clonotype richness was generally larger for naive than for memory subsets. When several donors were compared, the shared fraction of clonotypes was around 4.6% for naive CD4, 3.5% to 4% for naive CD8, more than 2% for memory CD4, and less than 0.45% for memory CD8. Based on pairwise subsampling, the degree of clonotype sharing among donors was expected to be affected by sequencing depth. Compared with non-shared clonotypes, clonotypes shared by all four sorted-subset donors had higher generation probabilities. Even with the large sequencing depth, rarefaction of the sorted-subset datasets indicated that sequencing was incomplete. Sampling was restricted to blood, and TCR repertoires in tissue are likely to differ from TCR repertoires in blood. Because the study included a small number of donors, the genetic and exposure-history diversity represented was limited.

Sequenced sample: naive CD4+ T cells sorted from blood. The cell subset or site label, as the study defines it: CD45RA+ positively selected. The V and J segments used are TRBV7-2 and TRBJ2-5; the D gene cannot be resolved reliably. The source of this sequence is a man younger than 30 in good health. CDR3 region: CASSNRAPQGTQYF. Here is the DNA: TGTGCCAGCAGCAACCGGGCCCCTCAAGGAACCCAGTACTTC. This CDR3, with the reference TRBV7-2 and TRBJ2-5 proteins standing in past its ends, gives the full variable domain GAGVSQSPSNKVTEKGKDVELRCDPISGHTALYWYRQSLGQGLEFLIYFQGNSAPDKSGLPSDRFSAERTGGSVSTLTIQRTQQEDSAVYLCASSNRAPQGTQYFGPGTRLLVL.